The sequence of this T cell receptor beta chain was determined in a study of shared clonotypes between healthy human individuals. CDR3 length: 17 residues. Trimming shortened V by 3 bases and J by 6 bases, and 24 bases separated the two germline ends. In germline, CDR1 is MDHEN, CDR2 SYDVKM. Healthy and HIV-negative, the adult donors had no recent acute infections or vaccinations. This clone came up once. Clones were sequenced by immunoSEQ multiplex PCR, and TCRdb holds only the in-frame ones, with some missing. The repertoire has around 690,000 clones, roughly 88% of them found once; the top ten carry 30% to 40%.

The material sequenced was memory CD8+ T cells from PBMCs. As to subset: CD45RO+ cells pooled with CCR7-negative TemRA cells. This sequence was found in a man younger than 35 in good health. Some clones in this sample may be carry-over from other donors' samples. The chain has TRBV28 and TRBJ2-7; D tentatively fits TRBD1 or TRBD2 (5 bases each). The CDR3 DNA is TGTGCCAGCAGTTTCGGGGCTAAGCAGAGTCCCGCCCCCGAGCAGTACTTC. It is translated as CASSFGAKQSPAPEQYF. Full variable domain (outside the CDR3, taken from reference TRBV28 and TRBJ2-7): DVKVTQSSRYLVKRTGEKVFLECVQDMDHENMFWYRQDPGLGLRLIYFSYDVKMKEKGDIPEGYSVSREKKERFSLILESASTNQTSMYLCASSFGAKQSPAPEQYFGPGTRLTVT.